A single sample is the source of the 28 T cell receptor beta chains below, sequenced in a study of OX40 agonist ivuxolimab in advanced cancers. Here immunoSEQ multiplex PCR was the method, and the copy in TCRdb shows in-frame clones only, minus some. The table includes under 90,000 clones, 85% to 90% detected once. This material consisted of CD4+ or CD8+ T cells sorted from blood, taken in a trial of the OX40 agonist ivuxolimab. These receptor sequences come from an adult with an advanced solid tumor such as melanoma, head and neck, liver or kidney cancer.

This clone has more than one count but fewer than ten. The chain links TRBV7-9 to TRBJ2-7; no definite D call. Germline CDR1 and CDR2: SEHNR and FQNEAQ (reference sequence). V lost 3 bases and J 0 bases, leaving 6 bases between the germline ends. The CDR3 has 13 amino acids. DNA of the CDR3: TGTGCCAGCAGCTTTCTGAGCTCCTACGAGCAGTACTTC. Translating it yields CASSFLSSYEQYF.

The CDR3 sequence is CASSFRESSYNSPLHF. CDR3 DNA: TGTGCCAGCAGCTTCCGGGAAAGCTCCTATAATTCACCCCTCCACTTT. The chain uses TRBV7-2 and TRBJ1-6; D call uncertain. V was cut by 3 bases and J by 0 bases, with 9 bases left in between. Germline V gene sequence: CDR1 SGHTA, CDR2 FQGNSA. The CDR3 is 16 amino acids. Complete variable domain (other parts from reference TRBV7-2 and TRBJ1-6): GAGVSQSPSNKVTEKGKDVELRCDPISGHTALYWYRQSLGQGLEFLIYFQGNSAPDKSGLPSDRFSAERTGGSVSTLTIQRTQQEDSAVYLCASSFRESSYNSPLHFGNGTRLTVT.

This clone was detected many times. Here the CDR3 DNA reads TGTGCCAGCAGTCGCTCGACAGGGTCATTCACTGAAGCTTTCTTT. Translated, it gives CASSRSTGSFTEAFF. The rearrangement uses TRBV2 and TRBJ1-1; 7 bases line up with TRBD1. V lost 5 bases, J lost 4 bases, and 10 bases stayed unmatched. This CDR3 region has 15 residues. In germline, CDR1 is SNHLY, CDR2 FYNNEI.

This chain links TRBV11-2 with TRBJ2-5; D ambiguous. V was shortened by 3 bases and J by 5 bases, with 7 bases between the two germline ends. The length of the CDR3 is 12 residues. Germline lookup yields CDR1 SGHAT and CDR2 FQNNGV. The CDR3 spells CASSLVSETQYF. Written as DNA, the CDR3 is TGTGCCAGCAGCTTGGTGTCGGAGACCCAGTACTTC.

The V gene is TRBV27, the J gene TRBJ2-1, with 8 bases aligning to TRBD1. This CDR3 region has 19 residues. Looked up from germline, CDR1 is MNHEY and CDR2 is SMNVEV (reference sequence). Unmatched junction bases numbered 20, after V lost 1 base and J lost 9 bases. The CDR3 nucleotides read TGTGCCAGCAGTTTATTTGGGTCAGGGGGCGCGGGACGGGCGGGTGAGCAGTTCTTC. Its translation: CASSLFGSGGAGRAGEQFF.

V usage is TRBV2 and J usage is TRBJ1-3; D might be TRBD1 (5 bases). The germline V gene has CDR1 SNHLY and CDR2 FYNNEI. The CDR3 is 14 amino acids. Trimming took 6 bases from V and 0 from J, leaving 9 bases between them. The CDR3 is CASRLQVSGNTIYF. DNA of the CDR3: TGTGCCAGCAGGCTACAGGTCTCTGGAAACACCATATATTTT.

This clone was seen a few times. The chain uses TRBV7-9 and TRBJ1-5, with D uncertain. Trimming took 1 base from V and 5 from J, leaving 3 bases between them. Germline CDR1 SEHNR, CDR2 FQNEAQ (reference sequence). The CDR3 is made up of 12 amino acids. The CDR3 bases are TGTGCCAGCAGCTTAGGTCATCAGCCCCAGCATTTT. As protein: CASSLGHQPQHF.

The J gene is TRBJ1-2, the V gene TRBV9, with D unclear. Germline loops: CDR1 SGDLS, CDR2 YYNGEE. The CDR3 covers 16 residues. V shed 1 base and J shed 1 base, with 14 bases lying between them. The DNA of the CDR3 is TGTGCCAGCAGCGTATCGGGCGACGGGCATAACTATGGCTACACCTTC. Amino acid sequence: CASSVSGDGHNYGYTF.

This rearrangement joins TRBV9 to TRBJ2-1; D remains ambiguous. V lost 1 base, J lost 6 bases, and 14 bases lay in between. CDR3 length: 15 residues. From germline, CDR1 is SGDLS and CDR2 YYNGEE. DNA of the CDR3: TGTGCCAGCAGCGTAAACCGTTTAACCACCAATGAGCAGTTCTTC. Its protein product is CASSVNRLTTNEQFF.

The rearrangement uses TRBV11-3 and TRBJ2-5; maybe TRBD2 (5 bases). The CDR3 has 13 amino acids. V was cut by 3 bases and J by 5 bases, with 10 bases left in between. Germline V gene sequence: CDR1 SGHNT, CDR2 YENEEA. CDR3 DNA: TGTGCCAGCAGCTTGGACTTCATGGAGACCCAGTACTTC. Protein sequence: CASSLDFMETQYF. Full variable domain (missing parts from reference TRBV11-3 and TRBJ2-5): EAGVVQSPRYKIIEKKQPVAFWCNPISGHNTLYWYLQNLGQGPELLIRYENEEAVDDSQLPKDRFSAERLKGVDSTLKIQPAELGDSAVYLCASSLDFMETQYFGPGTRLLVL.

This clone occurred a few times. The rearrangement uses TRBV9 and TRBJ1-1; D remains unclear. CDR1 and CDR2 from the germline V gene are SGDLS and YYNGEE. V gave up 0 bases and J gave up 0 bases, with 9 bases separating them. This CDR3 region has 15 residues. CDR3 sequence reads: CASSVVSGMNTEAFF. Written as DNA, the CDR3 is TGTGCCAGCAGCGTAGTGTCGGGTATGAACACTGAAGCTTTCTTT. Looking up the rest from reference TRBV9 and TRBJ1-1 gives the full variable domain: DSGVTQTPKHLITATGQRVTLRCSPRSGDLSVYWYQQSLDQGLQFLIQYYNGEERAKGNILERFSAQQFPDLHSELNLSSLELGDSALYFCASSVVSGMNTEAFFGQGTRLTVV.

The chain joins TRBV25-1 to TRBJ2-5, with 7 positions matching TRBD2. The CDR3 runs 14 residues. Germline lookup yields CDR1 MGHDK and CDR2 SYGVNS. With 4 bases clipped from V and 4 bases from J, the junction kept 6 bases outside the gene matches. The CDR3 spells CASSAGGSGETQYF. DNA of the CDR3: TGTGCCAGCAGTGCGGGGGGATCAGGAGAGACCCAGTACTTC. The full variable domain, its missing parts supplied by reference TRBV25-1 and TRBJ2-5, is EADIYQTPRYLVIGTGKKITLECSQTMGHDKMYWYQQDPGMELHLIHYSYGVNSTEKGDLSSESTVSRIRTEHFPLTLESARPSHTSQYLCASSAGGSGETQYFGPGTRLLVL.

The V call is TRBV7-2, the J call TRBJ2-1, with TRBD2 as a possible D gene (6 bases). The CDR3 consists of 15 residues. With 6 bases removed from V and 4 bases from J, the gap between germline ends came to 16 bases. Germline V gene lookup returns CDR1 SGHTA and CDR2 FQGNSA. CDR3 region: CASSRGGSVYNEQFF. CDR3 sequence (DNA): TGTGCCAGCAGTCGCGGAGGGAGCGTATACAATGAGCAGTTCTTC.

The chain uses TRBV5-4 and TRBJ1-2; the D gene is possibly TRBD1 (6 bases). Between the trimmed V and J ends, which lost 0 bases and 4 bases, there was a span of 10 bases. The germline CDR1 and CDR2 sequences are SGHNT and YYREEE (reference sequence). The CDR3 loop spans 14 amino acids. The CDR3 DNA is TGTGCCAGCAGCTTGGCCAACAGGGCCTATGGCTACACCTTC. Its translation: CASSLANRAYGYTF.

The chain carries TRBV6-5 and TRBJ2-1; D is perhaps TRBD2 (5 bases). V shed 2 bases and J shed 7 bases, with 18 bases lying between them. Per the germline V gene, CDR1 is MNHEY and CDR2 is SVGAGI. This CDR3 is built from 16 residues. CDR3 DNA sequence: TGTGCCAGCAGTTACGGACTCGCCCTTGGAGAGAATGAGCAGTTCTTC. Its translation is CASSYGLALGENEQFF.

The chain has TRBV7-6 and TRBJ2-1, with 8 bases fitting TRBD2. Germline CDR1 SGHVS, CDR2 FNYEAQ. V dropped 1 base and J dropped 4; count of bases not matched to a gene: 9. This CDR3 comprises 17 residues. CDR3 protein: CASSLGALRGVYNEQFF. Written as DNA, the CDR3 is TGTGCCAGCAGCTTAGGGGCTTTGCGGGGGGTTTACAATGAGCAGTTCTTC.

Only one count was recorded for this clone. The V and J genes are TRBV28 and TRBJ2-5; 8 nucleotides agree with TRBD1. The trim removed 6 bases at V and 2 bases at J, leaving 8 bases unmatched. CDR3 length equals 15 residues. CDR1 is MDHEN, CDR2 SYDVKM, per germline. CDR3 DNA sequence: TGTGCCAGCAGCCCGGGACAGGCGATGCAAGAGACCCAGTACTTC. Its protein product is CASSPGQAMQETQYF. The whole variable domain, filled in from reference TRBV28 and TRBJ2-5, reads DVKVTQSSRYLVKRTGEKVFLECVQDMDHENMFWYRQDPGLGLRLIYFSYDVKMKEKGDIPEGYSVSREKKERFSLILESASTNQTSMYLCASSPGQAMQETQYFGPGTRLLVL.

This rearrangement joins TRBV5-1 to TRBJ2-7, with 7 bases lining up with TRBD1. This CDR3 is built from 13 residues. V lost 2 bases to trimming and J lost 3 bases; unmatched junction nucleotides: 2. Germline V gives CDR1 SGHRS, CDR2 YFSETQ. For the CDR3, the DNA is TGCGCCAGCAGCTTCACAGGGGTCTACGAGCAGTACTTC. Translated, it gives CASSFTGVYEQYF.

This chain connects TRBV2 to TRBJ1-6; 8 bases match TRBD1. The J segment lost 9 bases and the V segment lost 9 bases, leaving 4 bases of the junction unmatched. The CDR3 spans 12 residues. CDR1 SNHLY and CDR2 FYNNEI come from the germline V gene. CDR3 in amino acids: CASSTGVSPLHF. The CDR3 bases are TGTGCCAGTTCGACAGGGGTTTCACCCCTCCACTTT.

The chain combines TRBV6-4 with TRBJ2-2; D is possibly TRBD2 (6 bases). V gave up 6 bases and J gave up 3 bases, with 11 bases separating them. Germline loops: CDR1 MRHNA, CDR2 SNTAGT. The CDR3 has 14 amino acids. This CDR3 reads CASRRERDTGELFF. CDR3 nucleotides: TGTGCCAGCAGACGGGAGAGGGACACCGGGGAGCTGTTTTTT.

The V and J genes are TRBV7-3 and TRBJ2-1; D unclear. CDR1 and CDR2 from the germline V gene are SGHTA and FQGTGA. The V gene lost 2 bases and the J gene lost 2 bases, with 16 bases spanning the gap. The CDR3 has 17 residues. CDR3 residues: CASSLFPTGLTYNEQFF. The CDR3 bases are TGTGCCAGCAGCTTATTCCCGACTGGCTTGACCTACAATGAGCAGTTCTTC.

The chain recombines TRBV15 with TRBJ2-7; D unresolved. V was cut by 0 bases and J by 3 bases, with 3 bases left in between. The CDR3 loop spans 12 amino acids. Looked up from germline, CDR1 is LNHNV and CDR2 is YYDKDF (reference sequence). The CDR3 spells CATSRDNYEQYF. The CDR3 bases are TGTGCCACCAGCAGAGATAACTACGAGCAGTACTTC.

This sequence joins TRBV6-1 and TRBJ1-2, with 8 nucleotides matching TRBD1. Germline trimming cut 9 bases from V and 8 bases from J; bases unmatched to any gene: 8. The CDR3 consists of 12 residues. Germline loops: CDR1 MNHNS, CDR2 SASEGT. CDR3 amino acids: CARSDRVGGYTF. The CDR3 DNA reads as TGTGCCAGATCGGACAGGGTCGGGGGCTACACCTTC.

J is TRBJ2-3 and V is TRBV7-3; D not certain. The germline V gene encodes CDR1 SGHTA and CDR2 FQGTGA. V shed 2 bases and J shed 1 base, with 4 bases lying between them. The CDR3 runs to 13 residues. In nucleotides, the CDR3 is TGTGCCAGCAGCTTAGGGGGCACAGATACGCAGTATTTT. Translation gives CASSLGGTDTQYF.

This chain connects TRBV7-2 to TRBJ1-1, with TRBD1 matching over 8 bases. This CDR3 region has 14 residues. The junction had 3 bases not matched to a gene; V was cut back by 5 bases and J by 1 base. CDR1 is SGHTA, CDR2 FQGNSA, per germline. The CDR3, as DNA: TGTGCCAGCAGCACCGACAGGGGGAACACTGAAGCTTTCTTT. It specifies CASSTDRGNTEAFF. Combining the CDR3 with reference TRBV7-2 and TRBJ1-1 gives the whole variable domain GAGVSQSPSNKVTEKGKDVELRCDPISGHTALYWYRQSLGQGLEFLIYFQGNSAPDKSGLPSDRFSAERTGGSVSTLTIQRTQQEDSAVYLCASSTDRGNTEAFFGQGTRLTVV.

V gene TRBV19 combines with J gene TRBJ1-1; D is possibly TRBD1 (5 bases). V was pared by 5 bases and J by 1 base, with 11 bases between. Germline loops: CDR1 LNHDA, CDR2 SQIVND (reference sequence). The CDR3 length is 14 residues. The CDR3 sequence: CASSRRQGNTEAFF. Written as DNA, the CDR3 is TGTGCCAGTAGTCGGAGGCAGGGGAACACTGAAGCTTTCTTT.

This clone appeared a single time. The gene calls are TRBV18 and TRBJ2-7, with TRBD2 matching 10 bases. Per the germline V gene, CDR1 is KGHSH and CDR2 is LQKENI. The CDR3 has 14 residues. The trim removed 3 bases at V and 10 bases at J, leaving 9 bases unmatched. DNA of the CDR3: TGTGCCAGCTCACCTACTAGCGGGAAGGCCGATCAGTACTTC. Protein sequence: CASSPTSGKADQYF.

This clone showed up many times. The V call is TRBV19, the J call TRBJ1-1; D is ambiguous. Trimming pared 5 bases from V and 6 bases from J, leaving 13 bases between. The CDR3 is 13 amino acids. The germline V gene encodes CDR1 LNHDA and CDR2 SQIVND (reference sequence). CDR3: CASSPDSVAEAFF. CDR3 nucleotides: TGTGCCAGTAGTCCGGACTCGGTGGCTGAAGCTTTCTTT.